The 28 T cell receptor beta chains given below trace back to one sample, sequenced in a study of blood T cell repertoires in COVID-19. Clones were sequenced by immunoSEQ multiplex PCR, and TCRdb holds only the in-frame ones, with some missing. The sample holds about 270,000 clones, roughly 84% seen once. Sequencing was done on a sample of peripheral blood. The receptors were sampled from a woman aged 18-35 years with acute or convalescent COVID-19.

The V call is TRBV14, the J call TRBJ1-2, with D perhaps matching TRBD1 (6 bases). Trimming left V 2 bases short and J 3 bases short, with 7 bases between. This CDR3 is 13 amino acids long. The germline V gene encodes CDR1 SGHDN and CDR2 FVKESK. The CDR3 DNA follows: TGTGCCAGCAGCCAATGGACAGACTATGGCTACACCTTC. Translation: CASSQWTDYGYTF. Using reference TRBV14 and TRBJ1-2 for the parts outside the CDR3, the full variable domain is EAGVTQFPSHSVIEKGQTVTLRCDPISGHDNLYWYRRVMGKEIKFLLHFVKESKQDESGMPNNRFLAERTGGTYSTLKVQPAELEDSGVYFCASSQWTDYGYTFGSGTRLTVV.

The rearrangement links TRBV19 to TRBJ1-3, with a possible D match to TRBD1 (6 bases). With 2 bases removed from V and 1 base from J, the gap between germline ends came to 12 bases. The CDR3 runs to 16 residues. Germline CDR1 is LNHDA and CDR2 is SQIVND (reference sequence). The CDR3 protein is CASSILTGLSGNTIYF. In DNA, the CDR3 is TGTGCCAGTAGTATACTGACAGGCCTATCTGGAAACACCATATATTTT. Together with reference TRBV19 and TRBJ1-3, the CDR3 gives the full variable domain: DGGITQSPKYLFRKEGQNVTLSCEQNLNHDAMYWYRQDPGQGLRLIYYSQIVNDFQKGDIAEGYSVSREKKESFPLTVTSAQKNPTAFYLCASSILTGLSGNTIYFGEGSWLTVV.

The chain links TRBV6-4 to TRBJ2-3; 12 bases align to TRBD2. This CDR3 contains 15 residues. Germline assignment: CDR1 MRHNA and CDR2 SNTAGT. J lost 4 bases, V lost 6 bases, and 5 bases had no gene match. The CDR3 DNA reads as TGTGCCAGCAGCCGACTAGCGGGAGAGGCAGATACGCAGTATTTT. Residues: CASSRLAGEADTQYF.

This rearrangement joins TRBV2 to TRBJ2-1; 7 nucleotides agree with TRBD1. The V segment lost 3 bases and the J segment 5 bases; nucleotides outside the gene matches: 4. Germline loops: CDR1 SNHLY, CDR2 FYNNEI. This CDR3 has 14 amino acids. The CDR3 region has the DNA TGTGCCAGCAGTGACCAGGGGGACCACAATGAGCAGTTCTTC. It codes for CASSDQGDHNEQFF.

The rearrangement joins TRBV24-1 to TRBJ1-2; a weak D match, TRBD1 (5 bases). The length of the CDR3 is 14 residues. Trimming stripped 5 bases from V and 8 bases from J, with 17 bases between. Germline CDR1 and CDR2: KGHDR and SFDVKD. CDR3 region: CATSVKRDYTGYTF. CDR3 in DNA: TGTGCCACCAGTGTCAAAAGGGACTATACGGGCTACACCTTC.

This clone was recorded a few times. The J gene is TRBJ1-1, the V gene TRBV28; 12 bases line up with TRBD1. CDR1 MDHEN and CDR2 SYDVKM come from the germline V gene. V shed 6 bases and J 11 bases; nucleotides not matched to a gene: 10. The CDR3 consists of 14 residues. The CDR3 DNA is TGTGCCAGCAGGGGACCGGGACAGGGGGCTGGGGCTTTCTTT. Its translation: CASRGPGQGAGAFF.

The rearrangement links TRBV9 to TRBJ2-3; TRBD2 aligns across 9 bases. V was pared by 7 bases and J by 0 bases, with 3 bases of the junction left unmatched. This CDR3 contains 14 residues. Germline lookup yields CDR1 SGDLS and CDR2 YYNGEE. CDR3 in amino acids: CASQRGVSTDTQYF. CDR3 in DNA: TGTGCCAGCCAGCGGGGGGTTAGCACAGATACGCAGTATTTT.

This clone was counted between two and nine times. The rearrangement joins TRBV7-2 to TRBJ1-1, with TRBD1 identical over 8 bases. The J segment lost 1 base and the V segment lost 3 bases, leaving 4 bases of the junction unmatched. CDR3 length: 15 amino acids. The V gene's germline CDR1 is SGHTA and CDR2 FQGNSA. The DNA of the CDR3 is TGTGCCAGCAGCTTCCAGGGGGCGACGAACACTGAAGCTTTCTTT. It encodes CASSFQGATNTEAFF.

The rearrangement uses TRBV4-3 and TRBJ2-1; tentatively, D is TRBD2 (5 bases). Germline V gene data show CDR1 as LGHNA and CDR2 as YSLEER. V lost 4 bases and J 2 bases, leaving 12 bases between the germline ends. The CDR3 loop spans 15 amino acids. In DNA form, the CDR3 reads TGCGCCAGCAGCCGCGGGCAGACCACCTACAATGAGCAGTTCTTC. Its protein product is CASSRGQTTYNEQFF.

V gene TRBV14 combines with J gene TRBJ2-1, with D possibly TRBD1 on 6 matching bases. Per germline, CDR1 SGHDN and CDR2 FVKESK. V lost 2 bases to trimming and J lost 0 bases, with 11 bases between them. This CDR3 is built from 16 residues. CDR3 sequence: CASSQFQGSSYNEQFF. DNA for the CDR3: TGTGCCAGCAGCCAATTTCAGGGGAGCTCCTACAATGAGCAGTTCTTC.

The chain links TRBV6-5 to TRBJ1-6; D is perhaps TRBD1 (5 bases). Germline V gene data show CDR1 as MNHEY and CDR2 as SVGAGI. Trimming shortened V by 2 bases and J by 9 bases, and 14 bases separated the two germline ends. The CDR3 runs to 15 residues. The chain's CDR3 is CASSYGSGSGSPLHF. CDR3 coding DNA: TGTGCCAGCAGTTACGGGTCAGGGTCTGGTTCACCCCTCCACTTT.

CDR3 sequence (DNA): TGTGCCAGCAGCCCAAGGACAGGGTGGGAGAACACTGAAGCTTTCTTT. Its translation is CASSPRTGWENTEAFF. V gene TRBV11-1 combines with J gene TRBJ1-1; 8 nucleotides align to TRBD1. The CDR3 extends over 16 amino acids. CDR1 is SGHAT, CDR2 FQDESV, per germline (reference sequence). V gave up 5 bases and J gave up 1 base; unmatched junction bases: 9.

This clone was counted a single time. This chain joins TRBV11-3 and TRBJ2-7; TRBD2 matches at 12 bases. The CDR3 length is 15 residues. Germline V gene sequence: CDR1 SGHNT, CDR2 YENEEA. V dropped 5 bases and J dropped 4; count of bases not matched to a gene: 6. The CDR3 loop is CASSDGLAGRYEQYF. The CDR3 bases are TGTGCCAGCAGCGACGGACTAGCGGGGAGATACGAGCAGTACTTC.

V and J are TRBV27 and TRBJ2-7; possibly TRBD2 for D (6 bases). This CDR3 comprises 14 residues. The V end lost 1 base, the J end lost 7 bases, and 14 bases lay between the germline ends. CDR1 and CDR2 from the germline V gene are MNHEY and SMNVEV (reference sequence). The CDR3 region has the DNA TGTGCCAGCAGTTTATTGGAGGGTCTCGATGAGCAGTACTTC. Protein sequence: CASSLLEGLDEQYF.

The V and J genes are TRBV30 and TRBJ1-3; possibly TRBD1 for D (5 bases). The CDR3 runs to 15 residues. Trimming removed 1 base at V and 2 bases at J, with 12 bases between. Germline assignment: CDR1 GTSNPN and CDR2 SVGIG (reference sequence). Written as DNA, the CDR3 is TGTGCCTGGAGTGGGGGGGGTAACGCTGGAAACACCATATATTTT. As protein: CAWSGGGNAGNTIYF.

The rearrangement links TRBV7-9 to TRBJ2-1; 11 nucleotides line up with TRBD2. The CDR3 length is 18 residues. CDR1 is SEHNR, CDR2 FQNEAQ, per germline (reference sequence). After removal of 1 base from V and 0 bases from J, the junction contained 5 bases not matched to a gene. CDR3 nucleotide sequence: TGTGCCAGCAGCTTAGACTTTAGCGGGAGGGCCTCCTACAATGAGCAGTTCTTC. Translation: CASSLDFSGRASYNEQFF. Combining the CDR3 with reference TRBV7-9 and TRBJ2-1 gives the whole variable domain DTGVSQNPRHKITKRGQNVTFRCDPISEHNRLYWYRQTLGQGPEFLTYFQNEAQLEKSRLLSDRFSAERPKGSFSTLEIQRTEQGDSAMYLCASSLDFSGRASYNEQFFGPGTRLTVL.

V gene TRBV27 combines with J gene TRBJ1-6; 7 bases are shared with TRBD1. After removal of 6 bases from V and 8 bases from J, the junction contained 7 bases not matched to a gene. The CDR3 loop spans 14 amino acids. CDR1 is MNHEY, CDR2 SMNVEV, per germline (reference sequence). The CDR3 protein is CASRIRGLDSPLHF. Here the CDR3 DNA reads TGTGCCAGCAGAATTAGGGGGCTGGATTCACCCCTCCACTTT.

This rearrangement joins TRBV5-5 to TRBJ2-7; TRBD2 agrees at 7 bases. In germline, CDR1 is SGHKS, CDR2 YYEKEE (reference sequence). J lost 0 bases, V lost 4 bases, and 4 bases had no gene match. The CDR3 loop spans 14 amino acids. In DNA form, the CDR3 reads TGTGCCAGCAGCCCCACTAGCGACTCCTACGAGCAGTACTTC. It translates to CASSPTSDSYEQYF.

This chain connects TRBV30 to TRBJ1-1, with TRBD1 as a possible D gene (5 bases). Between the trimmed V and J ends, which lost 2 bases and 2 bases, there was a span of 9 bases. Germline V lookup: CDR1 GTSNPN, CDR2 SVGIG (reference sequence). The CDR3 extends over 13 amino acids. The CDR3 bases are TGTGCCTGGAGTCCAGGGATCAACACTGAAGCTTTCTTT. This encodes CAWSPGINTEAFF.

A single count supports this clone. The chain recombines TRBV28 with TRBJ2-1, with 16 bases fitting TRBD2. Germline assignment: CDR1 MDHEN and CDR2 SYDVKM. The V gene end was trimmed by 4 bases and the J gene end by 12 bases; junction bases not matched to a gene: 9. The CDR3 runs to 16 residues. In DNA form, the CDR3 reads TGTGCCAGCAGTTCCCCAGCCGGGACTAGCGGGAGGGTGCAGTTCTTC. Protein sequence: CASSSPAGTSGRVQFF.

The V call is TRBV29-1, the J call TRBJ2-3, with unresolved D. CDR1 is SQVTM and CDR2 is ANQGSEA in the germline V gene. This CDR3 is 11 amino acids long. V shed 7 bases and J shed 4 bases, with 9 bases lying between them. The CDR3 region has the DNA TGCAGCGCGCCGGGTCCAGATACGCAGTATTTT. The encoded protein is CSAPGPDTQYF.

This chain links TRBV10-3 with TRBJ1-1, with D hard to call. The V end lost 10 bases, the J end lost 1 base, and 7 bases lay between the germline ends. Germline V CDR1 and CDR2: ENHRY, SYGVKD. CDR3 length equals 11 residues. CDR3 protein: CATQSNTEAFF. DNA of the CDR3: TGTGCCACCCAGTCGAACACTGAAGCTTTCTTT.

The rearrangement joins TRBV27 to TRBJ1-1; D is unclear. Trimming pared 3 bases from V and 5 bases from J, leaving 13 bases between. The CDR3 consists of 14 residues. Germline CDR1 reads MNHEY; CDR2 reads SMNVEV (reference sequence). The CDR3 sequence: CASSFVEGSTEAFF. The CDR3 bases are TGTGCCAGCAGTTTTGTTGAGGGATCGACTGAAGCTTTCTTT.

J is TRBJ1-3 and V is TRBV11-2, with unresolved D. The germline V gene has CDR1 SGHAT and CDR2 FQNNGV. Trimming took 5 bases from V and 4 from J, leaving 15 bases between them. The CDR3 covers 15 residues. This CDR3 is CASSPRPGDGNTIYF. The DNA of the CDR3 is TGTGCCAGCAGCCCGCGTCCCGGAGACGGAAACACCATATATTTT.

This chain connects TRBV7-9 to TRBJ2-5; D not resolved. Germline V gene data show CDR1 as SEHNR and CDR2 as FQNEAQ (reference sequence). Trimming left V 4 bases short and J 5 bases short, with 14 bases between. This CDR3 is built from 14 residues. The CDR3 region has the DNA TGTGCCAGCAGCTCCGATACTGGAGTGGAGACCCAGTACTTC. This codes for CASSSDTGVETQYF.

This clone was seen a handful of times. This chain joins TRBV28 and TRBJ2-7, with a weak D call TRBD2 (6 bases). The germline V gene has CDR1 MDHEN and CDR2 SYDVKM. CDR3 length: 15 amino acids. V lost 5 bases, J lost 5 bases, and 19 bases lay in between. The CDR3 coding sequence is TGTGCCAGCAGTCCCGAGGGACTGGGTCCGGACGAGCAGTACTTC. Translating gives CASSPEGLGPDEQYF.

CDR3 sequence: CASSLSVAEQETQYF. The CDR3 DNA sequence: TGTGCCAGCAGTTTATCGGTAGCCGAACAAGAGACCCAGTACTTC. J is TRBJ2-5 and V is TRBV27; D uncertain. CDR1 MNHEY and CDR2 SMNVEV come from the germline V gene (reference sequence). The V gene lost 0 bases and the J gene lost 2 bases, with 10 bases spanning the gap. The CDR3 extends over 15 amino acids.

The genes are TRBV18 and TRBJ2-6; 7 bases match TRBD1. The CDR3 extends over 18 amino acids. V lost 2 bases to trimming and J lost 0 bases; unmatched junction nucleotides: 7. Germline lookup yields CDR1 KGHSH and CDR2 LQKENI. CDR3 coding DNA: TGTGCCAGCTCACCAACGACAGGGAGTCCCTCTGGGGCCAACGTCCTGACTTTC. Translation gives CASSPTTGSPSGANVLTF.